A single sample is the source of the 11 T cell receptor beta chains below, sequenced in a study of T cell responses to AZD1222 COVID-19 vaccine. Profiling relied on immunoSEQ multiplex PCR, and the TCRdb table lists in-frame clones only, not all of them. This table holds about 140,000 clones, 89% found once. Sequenced material: peripheral blood, taken on day 0 of AZD1222 vaccination. The receptors stem from an adult in good health.

The genes are TRBV28 and TRBJ1-2; no reliable D call. V was cut by 6 bases and J by 0 bases, with 11 bases left in between. The germline V gene encodes CDR1 MDHEN and CDR2 SYDVKM. This CDR3 comprises 14 residues. The DNA of the CDR3 is TGTGCCAGCAGCTTAGAGGGCACTAACTATGGCTACACCTTC. Amino acids: CASSLEGTNYGYTF.

In this sample, this clone turned up once. This sequence joins TRBV19 and TRBJ2-1; 7 bases are a match to TRBD1. The CDR3 consists of 14 residues. Trimming cost V 6 bases and J 2 bases; bases outside gene matches: 4. Germline loops: CDR1 LNHDA, CDR2 SQIVND (reference sequence). Written as DNA, the CDR3 is TGTGCCAGTAGCCTGGGGACAGCCTACAATGAGCAGTTCTTC. Protein sequence: CASSLGTAYNEQFF.

This clone was seen only a few times. V gene TRBV30 combines with J gene TRBJ1-3; no reliable D call. The CDR3 contains 14 residues. From germline, CDR1 is GTSNPN and CDR2 SVGIG (reference sequence). V lost 0 bases to trimming and J lost 0 bases, with 6 bases between them. This CDR3 reads CAWSVGPSGNTIYF. CDR3 nucleotides: TGTGCCTGGAGTGTAGGTCCCTCTGGAAACACCATATATTTT.

The chain uses TRBV7-2 and TRBJ2-5, with D hard to call. This CDR3 comprises 13 residues. From germline, CDR1 is SGHTA and CDR2 FQGNSA. V lost 5 bases and J lost 0, with 7 bases in between. CDR3 region: CASSASYQETQYF. The DNA of the CDR3 is TGTGCCAGCAGCGCTAGTTACCAAGAGACCCAGTACTTC.

The V call is TRBV4-3, the J call TRBJ1-5; perhaps TRBD1 as D (5 bases). The CDR3 loop spans 15 amino acids. Germline V gene sequence: CDR1 LGHNA, CDR2 YSLEER. V was clipped by 0 bases and J by 9 bases, with 15 bases between them. The CDR3 protein is CASSQDLDRGRPQHF. The CDR3 bases are TGCGCCAGCAGCCAAGATTTGGATAGGGGTCGGCCCCAGCATTTT.

A remark on this clone: An end of the junction differs from the germline gene, which may be a read error. The chain carries TRBV2 and TRBJ2-4; 9 positions agree with TRBD2. This CDR3 contains 12 residues. Germline V lookup: CDR1 SNHLY, CDR2 FYNNEI. This CDR3 is CASSEGGLAVLF. For the CDR3, the DNA is TGTGCCAGCAGTGAAGGGGGACTAGCCGTGCTCTTC.

Written as DNA, the CDR3 is TGCGCCAGCAGCTTGTTTGCGGCCCTCACAGATACGCAGTATTTT. Protein sequence: CASSLFAALTDTQYF. The V call is TRBV5-1, the J call TRBJ2-3; no reliable D call. Deletions cut 1 base from V and 2 bases from J, with 11 bases between. The germline gives CDR1 SGHRS, CDR2 YFSETQ. The CDR3 totals 15 residues.

The V and J genes are TRBV4-2 and TRBJ2-7; D is perhaps TRBD1 (6 bases). The CDR3 is 16 residues long. V was shortened by 0 bases and J by 2 bases, with 14 bases between the two germline ends. The V gene's germline CDR1 is LGHNA and CDR2 YNFKEQ. CDR3 amino acids: CASSQETTGRAYEQYF. CDR3 nucleotides: TGTGCCAGCAGCCAAGAAACGACAGGTAGAGCCTACGAGCAGTACTTC.

This chain joins TRBV4-1 and TRBJ2-7; no reliable D call. Germline lookup yields CDR1 MGHRA and CDR2 YSYEKL. Trimming pared 4 bases from V and 5 bases from J, leaving 18 bases between. This CDR3 has 15 amino acids. CDR3: CASSLQTKSPDEQYF. CDR3 sequence (DNA): TGCGCCAGCAGCCTCCAAACTAAGTCCCCTGACGAGCAGTACTTC.

The chain employs TRBV27 and TRBJ1-2; D gene unclear. Germline-derived CDR1 and CDR2 are MNHEY and SMNVEV (reference sequence). Trimming took off 7 bases at V and 0 bases at J, with 18 bases between the two ends. This CDR3 region has 16 residues. The DNA of the CDR3 is TGTGCCAGCAAAAGTCTAGGAACCGGAGCTAACTATGGCTACACCTTC. Its protein is CASKSLGTGANYGYTF.

The CDR3 DNA follows: TGCGCCAGCAGCTTATACTATGGAGGCAGGAACACTGAAGCTTTCTTT. Translating gives CASSLYYGGRNTEAFF. The chain is built from TRBV5-1 and TRBJ1-1; no definite D call. This CDR3 region has 16 residues. Germline-derived CDR1 and CDR2 are SGHRS and YFSETQ. Trimming stripped 2 bases from V and 1 base from J, with 15 bases between. Based on the CDR3 plus reference TRBV5-1 and TRBJ1-1, the full variable domain is KAGVTQTPRYLIKTRGQQVTLSCSPISGHRSVSWYQQTPGQGLQFLFEYFSETQRNKGNFPGRFSGRQFSNSRSEMNVSTLELGDSALYLCASSLYYGGRNTEAFFGQGTRLTVV.